This TCR beta chain was recorded in a study of blood T cell repertoires in COVID-19. Study as a whole: The United States, Italy and Spain provided the acute and convalescent COVID-19 samples.

Here immunoSEQ multiplex PCR was the method, and the copy in TCRdb shows in-frame clones only, minus some. There are under 70,000 clones in the sample; about 87% occur only once, and 6% to 7% lies in the top ten. Per germline, CDR1 SEHNR and CDR2 FQNEAQ (reference sequence). Trimming removed 5 bases from V and 0 bases from J, with 22 bases in between. The CDR3 runs to 18 residues. The sequencing input was peripheral blood. The gene calls are TRBV7-9 and TRBJ1-1; TRBD1 might be the D (5 bases). This TCR was recovered from a woman in her seventies with acute or convalescent COVID-19. DNA of the CDR3: TGTGCCAGCAGCATAGGGATCCCAGGGAGGTCAATGAACACTGAAGCTTTCTTT. It translates to CASSIGIPGRSMNTEAFF.